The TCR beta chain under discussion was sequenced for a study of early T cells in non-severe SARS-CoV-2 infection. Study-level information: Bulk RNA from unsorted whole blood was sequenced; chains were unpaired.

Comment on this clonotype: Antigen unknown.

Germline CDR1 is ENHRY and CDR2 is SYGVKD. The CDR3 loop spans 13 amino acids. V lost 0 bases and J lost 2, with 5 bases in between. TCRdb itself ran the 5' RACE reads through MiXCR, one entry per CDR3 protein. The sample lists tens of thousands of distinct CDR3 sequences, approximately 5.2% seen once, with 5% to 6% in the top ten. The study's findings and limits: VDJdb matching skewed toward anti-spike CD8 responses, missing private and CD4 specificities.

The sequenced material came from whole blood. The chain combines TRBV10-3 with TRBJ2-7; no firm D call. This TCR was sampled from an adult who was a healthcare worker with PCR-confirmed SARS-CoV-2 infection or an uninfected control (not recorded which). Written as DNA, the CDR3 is TGTGCCATCAGTGAGTCGGCAGCCTACGAGCAGTACTTC. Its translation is CAISESAAYEQYF.